Listed below are T cell receptor beta chains from one sample, sequenced in a study of CD8 T cells in ankylosing spondylitis. TCRdb recomputed calls from the 5' RACE reads with MiXCR, one row per CDR3 protein. The profile shows 300,000 to 350,000 distinct CDR3 sequences, about 20% of them singletons. Specimen: blood, either unsorted or a sorted T cell fraction (not recorded which). These TCRs come from a female donor with ankylosing spondylitis or in good health (not recorded which). CDR3s leave out the opening cysteine and the closing phenylalanine or tryptophan. The order of the fields is J gene, V gene, CDR3 protein.

TRBJ2-7	TRBV4-3	ASSQESGAFEQY
TRBJ2-1	TRBV25-1	ASRRGLVEAF
TRBJ1-2	TRBV20-1	SAPRTVNYGYT
TRBJ2-7	TRBV7-3	ASSQKGGAEQY
TRBJ2-2	TRBV4-3	ASSQGVAREDTGELF
TRBJ2-7	TRBV7-2	ASSRNALAYEQY
TRBJ2-5	TRBV5-1	ASSDVQWQETQY
TRBJ2-2	TRBV11-3	ASSLVVRELF
TRBJ2-1	TRBV6-5	ASSYGPISYNEQF
TRBJ2-1	TRBV20-1	SARDQGDPGSKGEQF
TRBJ2-1	TRBV6-5	ASSSSGISYNEQF
TRBJ2-7	TRBV28	ASSGSGSTSYEQY
TRBJ2-2	TRBV7-2	ASSLVVGGTGELF
TRBJ2-3	TRBV10-3	AISEKVLAGRTDTQY
TRBJ2-1	TRBV19	ASSIGTSGVKEQF
TRBJ2-1	TRBV7-3	ASSLTETRGTYNEQF
TRBJ2-1	TRBV5-1	ASSLGGKGQSFYNEQF
TRBJ1-5	TRBV7-2	ASTLGVGDQPQH
TRBJ2-1	TRBV5-6	ASSMGLAAYNEQF
TRBJ2-3	TRBV7-8	ASSLAGGDSQY
TRBJ1-2	TRBV6-5	ASSYGQGITNYGYT
TRBJ2-7	TRBV12-3/TRBV12-4	ASSPRTGLTEQY
TRBJ2-6	TRBV20-1	SALPPSGANVLT
TRBJ2-1	TRBV27	ASRNSGRDEQF
TRBJ2-7	TRBV20-1	SAGTGTGVTYEQY
TRBJ2-1	TRBV19	ASSIGDRGF
TRBJ2-1	TRBV10-1	ASGEGYNEQF